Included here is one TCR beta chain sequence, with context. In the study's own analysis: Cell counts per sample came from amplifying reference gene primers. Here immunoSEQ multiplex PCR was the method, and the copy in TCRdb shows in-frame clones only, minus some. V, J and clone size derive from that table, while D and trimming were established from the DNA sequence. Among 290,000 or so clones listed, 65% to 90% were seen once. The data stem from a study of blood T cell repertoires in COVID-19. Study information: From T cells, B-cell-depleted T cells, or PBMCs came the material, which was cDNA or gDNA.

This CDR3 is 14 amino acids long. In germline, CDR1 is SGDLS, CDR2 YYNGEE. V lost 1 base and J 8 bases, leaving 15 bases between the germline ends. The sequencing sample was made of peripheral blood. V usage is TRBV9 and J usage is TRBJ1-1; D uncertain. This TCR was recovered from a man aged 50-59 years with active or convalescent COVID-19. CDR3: CASSVSNTLTEAFF. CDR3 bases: TGTGCCAGCAGCGTAAGTAACACCTTAACCGAAGCTTTCTTT.